Following are 14 T cell receptor beta chains from one sample sequenced in a study of cytomegalovirus exposure and HLA in healthy donors. Primers for the PCR totalled 60 Vbeta and 13 Jbeta. Measured with immunoSEQ multiplex PCR; TCRdb has only the in-frame clones, and not every one. The sample shows over 100,000 clones, 79% of them seen only once. The material sequenced was PBMCs. The receptors come from a male donor in good health and CMV-seronegative.

V is TRBV5-4 and J is TRBJ2-7; the match to TRBD1 covers 9 bases. The germline gives CDR1 SGHNT, CDR2 YYREEE (reference sequence). The CDR3 totals 15 residues. The junction had 8 bases not matched to a gene; V was cut back by 0 bases and J by 7 bases. CDR3 sequence: CASSLAGTGYVEQYF. The DNA for the CDR3 is TGTGCCAGCAGCTTGGCCGGGACAGGGTATGTGGAGCAGTACTTC.

In its sample, this clone was seen a few times. V usage is TRBV9 and J usage is TRBJ1-1; a possible D gene is TRBD1 (5 bases). The V and J ends lost 3 bases and 5 bases respectively, with 23 bases between them. Germline V gives CDR1 SGDLS, CDR2 YYNGEE. The CDR3 is 17 amino acids. CDR3 in DNA: TGTGCCAGCAGCGCCCCCGGGGGGAGTGCAACTGGAACTGAAGCTTTCTTT. Translation gives CASSAPGGSATGTEAFF.

This chain links TRBV27 with TRBJ1-4, with D uncertain. CDR1 and CDR2 from the germline V gene are MNHEY and SMNVEV (reference sequence). This CDR3 region has 15 residues. Trimming took off 8 bases at V and 0 bases at J, with 13 bases between the two ends. The CDR3, as DNA: TGTGCCAGCCAAGCCCTAGGATCAACTAATGAAAAACTGTTTTTT. Translating it yields CASQALGSTNEKLFF.

The chain joins TRBV7-2 to TRBJ1-6, with 7 nucleotides matching TRBD1. V gave up 5 bases and J gave up 7 bases; unmatched junction bases: 8. CDR1 SGHTA and CDR2 FQGNSA come from the germline V gene. The CDR3 length is 15 residues. CDR3: CASSPPTGSNSPLHF. The CDR3 nucleotides read TGTGCCAGCAGCCCCCCGACAGGGTCAAATTCACCCCTCCACTTT.

The V and J genes are TRBV5-4 and TRBJ2-2, with TRBD2 matching 7 bases. CDR1 is SGHNT and CDR2 is YYREEE in the germline V gene (reference sequence). Trimming removed 4 bases from V and 6 bases from J; junction bases left unmatched: 15. CDR3 length equals 17 residues. The CDR3 DNA sequence: TGTGCCAGCAGCCGCCCAAGCGGGGAAGGCGGGGCCGGGGAGCTGTTTTTT. It specifies CASSRPSGEGGAGELFF.

This clone turned up a few times. The gene calls are TRBV6-6 and TRBJ1-1; D is uncertain. CDR1 and CDR2 from the germline V gene are MNHNY and SVGAGI (reference sequence). V dropped 4 bases and J dropped 3 bases, with 3 bases sitting between them. CDR3 size: 11 residues. CDR3: CASSSYTEAFF. The DNA of the CDR3 is TGTGCCAGCAGTTCGTACACTGAAGCTTTCTTT.

This clone was counted only a few times. The chain links TRBV7-2 to TRBJ1-4; D might be TRBD1 (6 bases). The V end was cut by 7 bases, the J end by 5 bases, with 14 bases between. The CDR3 is made up of 14 amino acids. Germline assignment: CDR1 SGHTA and CDR2 FQGNSA. The CDR3 DNA sequence: TGTGCCAGCAAAGACCGGGGGGGCAATGAAAAACTGTTTTTT. Residues: CASKDRGGNEKLFF.

The chain is built from TRBV25-1 and TRBJ2-3; maybe TRBD1 (6 bases). V shed 2 bases and J shed 2 bases, with 11 bases lying between them. The CDR3 is 15 amino acids. Germline-derived CDR1 and CDR2 are MGHDK and SYGVNS. CDR3 amino acids: CASSEGDRLTDTQYF. DNA for the CDR3: TGTGCCAGCAGTGAAGGTGACAGGCTCACAGATACGCAGTATTTT.

The J gene is TRBJ2-7, the V gene TRBV6-5, with 7 bases lining up with TRBD1. V shed 7 bases, J shed 0 bases, and the junction held 9 bases outside the gene matches. CDR1 MNHEY and CDR2 SVGAGI come from the germline V gene. The CDR3 is made up of 15 amino acids. CDR3 sequence reads: CASTPRGQPSYEQYF. The CDR3 DNA reads TGTGCCAGCACCCCAAGGGGGCAGCCCTCCTACGAGCAGTACTTC.

This clone was found a few times. The CDR3 coding sequence is TGTGCCAGCAGTCCGTACAGGGCTACTAATGAAAAACTGTTTTTT. It codes for CASSPYRATNEKLFF. The chain is built from TRBV27 and TRBJ1-4; tentatively, D is TRBD1 (6 bases). The CDR3 length is 15 residues. V shed 5 bases and J shed 2 bases, with 12 bases lying between them. Germline V gives CDR1 MNHEY, CDR2 SMNVEV (reference sequence).

The J gene is TRBJ2-1, the V gene TRBV4-1, with no clear D. Germline lookup yields CDR1 MGHRA and CDR2 YSYEKL. Trimming took 4 bases from V and 0 from J, leaving 13 bases between them. This CDR3 is 16 amino acids long. DNA for the CDR3: TGCGCCAGCAGCCGTTTCGTTGAGAGCTCCTACAATGAGCAGTTCTTC. Amino acids: CASSRFVESSYNEQFF.

This chain joins TRBV21-1 and TRBJ2-3; the tabulated D call, TRBD2, remains unverified against the DNA. TRBV21-1 is noted as a pseudogene. The CDR3 extends over 18 amino acids. The chain's CDR3 is CASRPKRRLAGITDTQYF. The CDR3 nucleotides are TGTGCCAGCAGACCCAAGAGGCGGCTAGCGGGGATCACAGATACGCAGTATTTT.

The chain has TRBV6-5 and TRBJ2-5, with D perhaps TRBD1 (5 bases). The CDR3 is made up of 13 amino acids. Germline assignment: CDR1 MNHEY and CDR2 SVGAGI. V lost 4 bases, J lost 4 bases, and 10 bases lay in between. The CDR3 reads CASSSQGGETQYF. The CDR3 DNA reads TGTGCCAGCAGTTCCCAGGGTGGAGAGACCCAGTACTTC.

The V gene is TRBV7-8, the J gene TRBJ2-3, with 9 bases identical to TRBD2. Losses at the gene ends were 1 base for V and 3 bases for J; bases not matched to a gene: 5. Germline CDR1 is SGHVS and CDR2 is FQNEAQ. This CDR3 is built from 16 residues. CDR3 residues: CASSLGRGGGTDTQYF. The CDR3 DNA reads as TGTGCCAGCAGCTTAGGGCGGGGGGGTGGAACAGATACGCAGTATTTT.